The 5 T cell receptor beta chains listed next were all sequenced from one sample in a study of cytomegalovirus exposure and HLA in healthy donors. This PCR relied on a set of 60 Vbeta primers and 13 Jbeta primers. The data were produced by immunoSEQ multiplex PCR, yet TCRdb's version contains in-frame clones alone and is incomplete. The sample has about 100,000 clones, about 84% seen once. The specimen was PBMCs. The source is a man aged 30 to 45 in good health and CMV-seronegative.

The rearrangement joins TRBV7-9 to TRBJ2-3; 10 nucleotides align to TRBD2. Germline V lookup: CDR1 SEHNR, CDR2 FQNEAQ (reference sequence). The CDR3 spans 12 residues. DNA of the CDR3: TGTTCCGTAACTAGCGGGGTTGATACGCAGTATTTT. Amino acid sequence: CSVTSGVDTQYF.

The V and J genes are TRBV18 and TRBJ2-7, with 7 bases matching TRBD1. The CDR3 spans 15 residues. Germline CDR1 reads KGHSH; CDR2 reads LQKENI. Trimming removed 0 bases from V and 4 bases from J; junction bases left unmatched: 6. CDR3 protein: CASSPPGQLSYEQYF. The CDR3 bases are TGTGCCAGCTCACCACCGGGACAGCTTTCATACGAGCAGTACTTC.

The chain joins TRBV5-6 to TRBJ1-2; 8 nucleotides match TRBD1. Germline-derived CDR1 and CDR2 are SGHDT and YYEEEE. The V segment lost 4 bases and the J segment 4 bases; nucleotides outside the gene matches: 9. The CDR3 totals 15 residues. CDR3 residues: CASSLRQGPSYGYTF. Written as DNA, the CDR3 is TGTGCCAGCAGCCTCAGACAGGGGCCCTCCTATGGCTACACCTTC.

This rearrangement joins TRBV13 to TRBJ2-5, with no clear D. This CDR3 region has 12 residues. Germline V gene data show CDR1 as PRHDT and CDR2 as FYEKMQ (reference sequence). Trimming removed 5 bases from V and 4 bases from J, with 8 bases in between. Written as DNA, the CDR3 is TGTGCCAGCAGCCCTGGCCGAGAGACCCAGTACTTC. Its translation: CASSPGRETQYF.

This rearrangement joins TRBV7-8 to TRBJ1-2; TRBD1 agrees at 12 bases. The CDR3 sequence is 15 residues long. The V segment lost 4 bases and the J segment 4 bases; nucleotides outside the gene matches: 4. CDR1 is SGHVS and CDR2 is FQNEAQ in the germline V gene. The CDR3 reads CASSWDRGLGYGYTF. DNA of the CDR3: TGTGCCAGCAGCTGGGACAGGGGGCTTGGCTATGGCTACACCTTC.